These 6 T cell receptor beta chains came from one sample sequenced in a study of T cell repertoires in cytomegalovirus infection. TCRdb used MiXCR to reprocess the reads, holding one entry per CDR3 protein. The table includes approximately 700,000 distinct CDR3 sequences, 35% to 45% detected once. The source material was PBMCs. These TCRs come from a human donor in good health (CMV status not recorded). Some clones in this sample may be carry-over from other donors' samples.

The CDR3 reads CASTPLEGALANYGYTF. In nucleotides, the CDR3 is TGTGCCAGCACACCCCTGGAGGGGGCACTAGCTAACTATGGCTACACCTTC. This chain joins TRBV27 and TRBJ1-2, with 7 nucleotides matching TRBD1. V lost 7 bases to trimming and J lost 0 bases; unmatched junction nucleotides: 14. Per germline, CDR1 MNHEY and CDR2 SMNVEV (reference sequence). CDR3 length equals 17 residues.

Comments on this clonotype: An end of the junction does not agree with germline; a read error may underlie this. V gene TRBV5-1 combines with J gene TRBJ1-1; a weak D match, TRBD1 (6 bases). The CDR3 runs 14 residues. The germline gives CDR1 SGHRS, CDR2 YFSETQ. The CDR3 bases are TGCGCCAGCAGCTTGGTCGGGACAAGCACTGAAGCTTGCTTT. It is translated as CASSLVGTSTEACF.

This clonotype has just a few counts. Compared with germline, one end of the junction differs, possibly owing to a read error. The chain is built from TRBV7-9 and TRBJ2-1; the match to TRBD2 covers 7 bases. Germline V gives CDR1 SEHNR, CDR2 FQNEAQ (reference sequence). This CDR3 region has 15 residues. The CDR3 here is CASTLAGSSYNEQFF. The CDR3 DNA reads TGTGCCAGCACCTTAGCGGGTAGCTCCTACAATGAGCAGTTCTTC.

The chain uses TRBV12-3 or TRBV12-4 and TRBJ2-4; possibly TRBD1 for D (5 bases). This CDR3 region has 15 residues. Trimming took 5 bases from V and 0 from J, leaving 11 bases between them. The CDR3 bases are TGTGCCAGCAGTCCGCAGGGTCTAGCCAAAAACATTCAGTACTTC. Amino acids: CASSPQGLAKNIQYF.

About this clonotype itself: A junction boundary mismatches the germline segment, possibly from a read error. The chain carries TRBV9 and TRBJ1-1; 8 bases agree with TRBD1. The germline V gene has CDR1 SGDLS and CDR2 YYNGEE. CDR3 length equals 15 residues. The CDR3 DNA sequence: TGTGCCATCAGCGTAGGGGACAGGCGGTCGGGTGAAGCTTTCTTT. Its protein product is CAISVGDRRSGEAFF.

The genes are TRBV28 and TRBJ1-1; D not certain. Trimming left V 6 bases short and J 9 bases short, with 14 bases between. CDR1 and CDR2 (germline): MDHEN, SYDVKM. This CDR3 is built from 12 residues. The CDR3 reads CASREAARKAFF. CDR3 DNA: TGTGCCAGCAGAGAAGCCGCAAGGAAAGCTTTCTTT.